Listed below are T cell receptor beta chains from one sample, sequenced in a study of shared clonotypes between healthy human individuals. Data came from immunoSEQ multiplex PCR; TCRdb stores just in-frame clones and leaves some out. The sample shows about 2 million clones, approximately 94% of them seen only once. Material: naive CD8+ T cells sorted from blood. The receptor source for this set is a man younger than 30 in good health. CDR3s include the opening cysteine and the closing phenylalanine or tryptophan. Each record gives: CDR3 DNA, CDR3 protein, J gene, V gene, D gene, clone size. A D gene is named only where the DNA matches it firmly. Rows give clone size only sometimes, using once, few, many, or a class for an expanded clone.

DNA: TGTGCCAGCAGTTTCTCGGGACAGCCTAATGCTCGATACTTC
CDR3: CASSFSGQPNARYF
J: TRBJ2-7
V: TRBV28
D: TRBD1
size: NA

DNA: TGTGCCTGGAGTTACGATAGCGGGGGGTACGAGCAGTACTTC
CDR3: CAWSYDSGGYEQYF
J: TRBJ2-7
V: TRBV30
D: TRBD2
size: NA

DNA: TGCGCCAGCAGTAAACCCCCGACAGGGGCCTGGTACGAGCAGTACTTC
CDR3: CASSKPPTGAWYEQYF
J: TRBJ2-7
V: TRBV10-1
D: TRBD1
size: NA

DNA: TGCGCCAGCAGCCAAGATCGTGGGGAAACCTACGAGCAGTACTTC
CDR3: CASSQDRGETYEQYF
J: TRBJ2-7
V: TRBV4-3
D: NA
size: NA

DNA: TGCGCCAGCAGGGACTCCAGGCCTGGGGCCAACGTCCTGACTTTC
CDR3: CASRDSRPGANVLTF
J: TRBJ2-6
V: TRBV10-1
D: NA
size: NA

DNA: TGTGCCAGCAGTTTAGGACCCGAGATCCCCGAGCAGTACTTC
CDR3: CASSLGPEIPEQYF
J: TRBJ2-7
V: TRBV27
D: NA
size: NA

DNA: TGTGCCAGCAGTGACTCAGCCGTAAATGAGCAGTTCTTC
CDR3: CASSDSAVNEQFF
J: TRBJ2-1
V: TRBV6-4
D: NA
size: once

DNA: TGTGCCAGCAGTCTGCAGGGGGCGCAAACTGAAGCTTTCTTT
CDR3: CASSLQGAQTEAFF
J: TRBJ1-1
V: TRBV6-6
D: TRBD1
size: NA

DNA: TGTGCCAGCAGTCAAGGGACTAGCGGGTTTGGGACCCAGTACTTC
CDR3: CASSQGTSGFGTQYF
J: TRBJ2-5
V: TRBV6-5
D: TRBD2
size: NA

DNA: TGTGCCAGCAGCCCTAGTATAACAGGTTTGGACGAGCAGTACTTC
CDR3: CASSPSITGLDEQYF
J: TRBJ2-7
V: TRBV7-9
D: NA
size: NA

DNA: TGTGCCAGCACCAACCCGGCGGCTCTCTACGAGCAGTACTTC
CDR3: CASTNPAALYEQYF
J: TRBJ2-7
V: TRBV6-5
D: NA
size: NA

DNA: TGTGCCAGCAGCTCAGGACAGGGGCAGGCATTCTACGAGCAGTACTTC
CDR3: CASSSGQGQAFYEQYF
J: TRBJ2-7
V: TRBV7-9
D: TRBD1
size: NA

DNA: TGTGCCAGCAGCCACCGCGACACCAGCGTCCCCTACGAGCAGTACTTC
CDR3: CASSHRDTSVPYEQYF
J: TRBJ2-7
V: TRBV14
D: NA
size: NA

DNA: TGCGCCAGCAGCCCGAAATGGGACTCTTCCTACAATGAGCAGTTCTTC
CDR3: CASSPKWDSSYNEQFF
J: TRBJ2-1
V: TRBV5-1
D: NA
size: NA

DNA: TGTGCCAGCACCTCTTGGACAGTTTTTTCTAGCACAGATACGCAGTATTTT
CDR3: CASTSWTVFSSTDTQYF
J: TRBJ2-3
V: TRBV5-6
D: NA
size: once

DNA: TGCGCCAGCAGCTTGGACAGGGTTGAAGCTTTCTTT
CDR3: CASSLDRVEAFF
J: TRBJ1-1
V: TRBV5-1
D: NA
size: NA

DNA: TGTGCCAGCAGTGATTGGGGAGACATAAACCAAGAGACCCAGTACTTC
CDR3: CASSDWGDINQETQYF
J: TRBJ2-5
V: TRBV25-1
D: NA
size: NA

DNA: TGTGCCAGCAGCTTAGATTGGACCTCAGTGAACACTGAAGCTTTCTTT
CDR3: CASSLDWTSVNTEAFF
J: TRBJ1-1
V: TRBV7-2
D: NA
size: NA

DNA: TGCGCCAGCAGCCAACGGGAGGGTGGCGATAATGAGCAGTTCTTC
CDR3: CASSQREGGDNEQFF
J: TRBJ2-1
V: TRBV4-1
D: TRBD2
size: NA

DNA: TGCGCCAGCAGCTCGCCAGGGTTGAGGCCTTCTGGGGCCAACGTCCTGACTTTC
CDR3: CASSSPGLRPSGANVLTF
J: TRBJ2-6
V: TRBV5-1
D: NA
size: NA

DNA: TGTGCCAGCAGTTTCATTGGGGTGGCACCCTATGGCTACACCTTC
CDR3: CASSFIGVAPYGYTF
J: TRBJ1-2
V: TRBV27
D: NA
size: NA

DNA: TGTGCCAGCAGTGTGGGGGTTGCCACTGAAGCTTTCTTT
CDR3: CASSVGVATEAFF
J: TRBJ1-1
V: TRBV2
D: NA
size: NA

DNA: TGTGCCAGCAGCTTAGCGCTGGGAGGGGCCACTGAAGCTTTCTTT
CDR3: CASSLALGGATEAFF
J: TRBJ1-1
V: TRBV7-9
D: NA
size: NA

DNA: TGTGCCAGCAGCTCGGGACTAGCGGGAGTCCCCTACGAGCAGTACTTC
CDR3: CASSSGLAGVPYEQYF
J: TRBJ2-7
V: TRBV7-8
D: TRBD2
size: NA

DNA: TGTGCCAGCAGTTTAGGCTGGGATCAGCCCCAGCATTTT
CDR3: CASSLGWDQPQHF
J: TRBJ1-5
V: TRBV27
D: NA
size: NA

DNA: TGCGCCAGCAGCCAAGATTGGGGACAGGGCTACGAGCAGTACTTC
CDR3: CASSQDWGQGYEQYF
J: TRBJ2-7
V: TRBV4-1
D: TRBD1
size: NA

DNA: TGTGCCACCAGCAGAGATCTAGCCAGCTCCTACGAGCAGTACTTC
CDR3: CATSRDLASSYEQYF
J: TRBJ2-7
V: TRBV15
D: NA
size: NA

DNA: TGTGCCAGCAGCCCGGGTCGAGGGATTCAGATGACGGATGAAAAACTGTTTTTT
CDR3: CASSPGRGIQMTDEKLFF
J: TRBJ1-4
V: TRBV28
D: NA
size: NA

DNA: TGTGCCAGCAGCCTAGGGGGAACAGATACGCAGTATTTT
CDR3: CASSLGGTDTQYF
J: TRBJ2-3
V: TRBV9
D: NA
size: NA

DNA: TGTGCCAGCAGCGGGGACAAAGCCTACGAGCAGTACTTC
CDR3: CASSGDKAYEQYF
J: TRBJ2-7
V: TRBV13
D: NA
size: NA

DNA: TGCAGCGTCTTACAGGGCTACGAGCAGTACTTC
CDR3: CSVLQGYEQYF
J: TRBJ2-7
V: TRBV29-1
D: NA
size: NA

DNA: TGCAGCGTTGAAGATCGGGGACCGGGCCTAGCGGGAGCCGGGGACATTCAGTACTTC
CDR3: CSVEDRGPGLAGAGDIQYF
J: TRBJ2-4
V: TRBV29-1
D: TRBD2
size: NA

DNA: TGCGCCAGCAGCCAAGTGTCCAATGAGCAGTTCTTC
CDR3: CASSQVSNEQFF
J: TRBJ2-1
V: TRBV4-1
D: NA
size: NA

DNA: TGTGCCAGTATCAGCCGGGACGGTAAAGAAAAACTGTTTTTT
CDR3: CASISRDGKEKLFF
J: TRBJ1-4
V: TRBV19
D: NA
size: NA

DNA: TGTGCCAGCAGGACCCAGGGCATTACCTACGAGCAGTACTTC
CDR3: CASRTQGITYEQYF
J: TRBJ2-7
V: TRBV6-5
D: NA
size: NA

DNA: TGTGCCAGCAGCTTAGATCGACAGACCAATAACTATGGCTACACCTTC
CDR3: CASSLDRQTNNYGYTF
J: TRBJ1-2
V: TRBV11-2
D: NA
size: NA

DNA: TGTGCCAGTAGTGCCAACCAGAACACTGAAGCTTTCTTT
CDR3: CASSANQNTEAFF
J: TRBJ1-1
V: TRBV19
D: NA
size: once

DNA: TGTGCCAGCAGTTCCCCCCCTCCTGGTCTAGCGGGAGTGTACGAGCAGTACTTC
CDR3: CASSSPPPGLAGVYEQYF
J: TRBJ2-7
V: TRBV27
D: TRBD2
size: NA

DNA: TGTGCCACCAGCAGGGCGGGCGGCTCGGGGGATACGCAGTATTTT
CDR3: CATSRAGGSGDTQYF
J: TRBJ2-3
V: TRBV15
D: NA
size: NA

DNA: TGTGCCAGCAGCCCAGGGTCCTACGAGCAGTACTTC
CDR3: CASSPGSYEQYF
J: TRBJ2-7
V: TRBV27
D: NA
size: NA

DNA: TGTGCCATCAGTGAACAGGTAGACGGGCAGTTCTTC
CDR3: CAISEQVDGQFF
J: TRBJ2-1
V: TRBV10-3
D: NA
size: NA

DNA: TGTGCCAGCAGCTTGGGAGGAGTCCAGCCCCAGCATTTT
CDR3: CASSLGGVQPQHF
J: TRBJ1-5
V: TRBV5-6
D: NA
size: NA

DNA: TGTGCCAGCAGTTACTCCACTCCGACCTCCTACGAGCAGTACTTC
CDR3: CASSYSTPTSYEQYF
J: TRBJ2-7
V: TRBV6-5
D: NA
size: NA

DNA: TGCGCCAGCAGCCAAGACGGGGATCAGCCCCAGCATTTT
CDR3: CASSQDGDQPQHF
J: TRBJ1-5
V: TRBV4-1
D: NA
size: NA

DNA: TGTGCCAGCAGCGTAGGAGGGCCGGGCACTGAAGCTTTCTTT
CDR3: CASSVGGPGTEAFF
J: TRBJ1-1
V: TRBV9
D: NA
size: NA

DNA: TGTGCTAGTGGTTTGACGCAGGGGGCTTCCTACGAGCAGTACTTC
CDR3: CASGLTQGASYEQYF
J: TRBJ2-7
V: TRBV12-5
D: TRBD1
size: NA

DNA: TGTGCCAGCACCCTACTCGTGAGGGATGAGCAGTTCTTC
CDR3: CASTLLVRDEQFF
J: TRBJ2-1
V: TRBV6-6
D: NA
size: NA

DNA: TGTGCCAGCAGCTATAACAATCCGGGGCAGTACTTC
CDR3: CASSYNNPGQYF
J: TRBJ2-7
V: TRBV7-9
D: NA
size: NA

DNA: TGTGCCAGCAGCTTCCGACTAGCGGGAGGTGCCTACAATGAGCAGTTCTTC
CDR3: CASSFRLAGGAYNEQFF
J: TRBJ2-1
V: TRBV13
D: TRBD2
size: NA

DNA: TGTGCCAGCTCACCGGGACAGGGCCGCACCGGGGAGCTGTTTTTT
CDR3: CASSPGQGRTGELFF
J: TRBJ2-2
V: TRBV18
D: TRBD1
size: NA

DNA: TGTGCCAGCAGCGCCCAACGAGACAGGGATGGGACAGATACGCAGTATTTT
CDR3: CASSAQRDRDGTDTQYF
J: TRBJ2-3
V: TRBV9
D: TRBD1
size: NA

DNA: TGCAGCGTCGGGTTTGACAGGGGGCGAGCTTTCTTT
CDR3: CSVGFDRGRAFF
J: TRBJ1-1
V: TRBV29-1
D: TRBD1
size: NA

DNA: TGTGCCAGCAGCTACCCGGAGGCCGGGGACTATGGCTACACCTTC
CDR3: CASSYPEAGDYGYTF
J: TRBJ1-2
V: TRBV7-2
D: NA
size: NA

DNA: TGCGCCAGCAACGTTGGGGTTGCGGGGGAGCCGTTTAACACCGGGGAGCTGTTTTTT
CDR3: CASNVGVAGEPFNTGELFF
J: TRBJ2-2
V: TRBV5-1
D: TRBD2
size: NA

DNA: TGCAGCGCCGGGGTAGAGGCCCTCTATGGCTACACCTTC
CDR3: CSAGVEALYGYTF
J: TRBJ1-2
V: TRBV29-1
D: NA
size: NA